This T cell receptor beta chain was identified during a study of blood T cell repertoires in COVID-19 (TCRdb year 2020). About the investigation overall: Samples from collaborators originated in the United States, Italy and Spain and spanned both the acute and convalescent phases of COVID-19. The material from the prospective study consisted of cDNA or gDNA derived from T cells, B-cell-depleted T cells, or PBMCs. Subjects who had been exposed to COVID-19, were actively infected with it, or had recovered from it provided the deeply sampled blood TCRbeta repertoires that made up the dataset. Where available, HLA class I and class II types were obtained from metadata supplied by the sample provider rather than from assay-based typing. The samples were drawn from two sources: the first 160 participants of the ongoing ImmuneRACE study, and 1,000 to 1,500 subjects contributed by 6 global collaborators. The repertoires were released in a freely available public database meant as a resource for research on the immune response to SARS-CoV-2. Nearly every sample came with metadata listing a de-identified subject ID, COVID-19 status, age in years and sex.

Study-level results and caveats: Clinical and demographic metadata were provided uncurated, with the amount varying by source and participant.

Each collaborating institution followed its own protocols to collect whole blood in K2EDTA tubes. Collaborator samples were shipped for TCRbeta analysis as frozen whole blood, isolated PBMCs, or DNA extracted from either sample type. The V and J ends are trimmed by 3 bases and 1 base, leaving 14 bases between them. Reading the germline V gene (reference sequence) gives CDR1 LNHNV and CDR2 YYDKDF. Inclusive of the bounding cysteine and phenylalanine, the CDR3 is 16 residues long. Just the 48-base CDR3 DNA is kept, in frame starting at base 1. Notes on this clone: It has no known antigen specificity. No per-base quality is available; no much larger clone lies one base away.

TCRbeta CDR3 regions were amplified from genomic DNA using the immunoSEQ Assay, a bias-controlled multiplex PCR. Per the authors' processing: Within the assay, amplification of reference gene primers was used to estimate how many nucleated cells each sample contained. To quantify the absolute abundance of each unique TCRbeta CDR3 rearrangement, sequence reads were collapsed and filtered. For each sample, productive Simpson clonality was calculated by taking the square root of Simpson's diversity index across productive rearrangements. Not all clones reach the TCRdb copy of this immuneACCESS table, which keeps in-frame sequences only. Checked studies attribute under half of the gap to unresolved V genes and leave the rest unexplained. Clonal size and the V and J genes are those of that table, whereas D and trimming came from the DNA. The sample table contains around 240,000 clones; only one count was recorded for roughly 84% of them. 7.4% of the sample comes from the top ten.

This receptor was obtained from a woman aged 45-60 years with acute or convalescent COVID-19. This sequence uses TRBV15 and TRBJ2-3; perhaps TRBD1 is the D gene, with 5 bases matching. The sequenced sample was peripheral blood. The bases are TGTGCCACCAGCAGGGAAGGGGCGGTCCGCACAGATACGCAGTATTTT. Protein translation: CATSREGAVRTDTQYF.